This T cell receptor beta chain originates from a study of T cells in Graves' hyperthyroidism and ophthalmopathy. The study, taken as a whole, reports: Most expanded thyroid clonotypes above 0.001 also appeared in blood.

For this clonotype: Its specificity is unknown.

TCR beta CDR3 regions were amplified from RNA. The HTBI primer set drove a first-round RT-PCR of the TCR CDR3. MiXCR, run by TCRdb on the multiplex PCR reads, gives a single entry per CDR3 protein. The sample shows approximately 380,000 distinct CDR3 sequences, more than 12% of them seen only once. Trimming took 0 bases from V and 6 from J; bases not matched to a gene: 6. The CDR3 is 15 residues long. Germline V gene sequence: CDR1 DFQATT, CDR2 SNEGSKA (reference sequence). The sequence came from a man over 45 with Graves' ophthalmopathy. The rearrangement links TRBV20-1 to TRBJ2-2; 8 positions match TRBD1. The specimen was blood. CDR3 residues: CSARDRYRGAGELFF. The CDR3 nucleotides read TGCAGTGCTAGAGATCGGTACAGGGGGGCCGGGGAGCTGTTTTTT.